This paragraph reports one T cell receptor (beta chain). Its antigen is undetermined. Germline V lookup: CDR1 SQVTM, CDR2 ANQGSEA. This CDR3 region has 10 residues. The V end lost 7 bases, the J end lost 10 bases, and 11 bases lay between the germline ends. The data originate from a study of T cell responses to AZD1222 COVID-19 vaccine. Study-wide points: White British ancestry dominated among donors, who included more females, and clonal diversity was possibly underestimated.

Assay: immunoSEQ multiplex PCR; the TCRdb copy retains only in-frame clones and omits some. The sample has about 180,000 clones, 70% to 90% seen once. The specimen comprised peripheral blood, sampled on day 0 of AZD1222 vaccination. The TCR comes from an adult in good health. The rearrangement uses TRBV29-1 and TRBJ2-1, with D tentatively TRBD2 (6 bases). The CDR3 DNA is TGCAGCGGTATTCTAGCGGAGCAGTTCTTC. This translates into CSGILAEQFF.